This TCR beta chain was recorded in a study of blood T cells in healthy people across ages. Study at large: With template switching, about one barcoded beta molecule was captured per two T cells. Study observations and caveats: With unsorted PBMCs, a conclusive comparison of naive versus antigen-experienced cells was not possible. It was not known whether donors were CMV positive (a possible confounder of expanded clonotype changes).

Points on this clonotype: Its antigen is unidentified.

This CDR3 is 16 amino acids long. V lost 1 base and J lost 7; bases outside the gene matches: 6. Germline V CDR1 and CDR2: LGHNA, YNFKEQ. Alongside a J-beta primer mix, a sample-barcoded 5' primer served in a second PCR lasting about 7 to 11 cycles. From the 5' RACE reads, TCRdb called clonotypes with MiXCR, one entry per CDR3 protein. The data show over a million distinct CDR3 sequences, with approximately 43% seen just once and 4% held by the top ten. This TCR derives from a woman aged 18-35 years in good health. The sample was blood. V and J are TRBV4-2 and TRBJ2-1; 11 nucleotides match TRBD2. CDR3: CASSQVALAGANEQFF. The DNA of the CDR3 is TGTGCCAGCAGCCAAGTTGCACTAGCGGGAGCGAATGAGCAGTTCTTC.